Each of the 7 T cell receptor beta chains below was sequenced from the same sample in a study of blood T cells in healthy people across ages. The second PCR ran about 6 to 11 cycles with a sample-barcoded 5' primer and J-beta primers. TCRdb called the 5' RACE reads again in MiXCR, with one record for every CDR3 protein. The sample carries about 1.6 million distinct CDR3 sequences, about 31% recorded once. The sample taken for sequencing was blood. The receptor source for this set is a woman aged 25 to 45 in good health.

CDR3: CASSQFRDTANYGYTF. DNA of the CDR3: TGTGCCAGCAGTCAATTCCGGGACACCGCTAACTATGGCTACACCTTC. V is TRBV25-1 and J is TRBJ1-2, with D possibly being TRBD1 (6 bases). Germline CDR1 is MGHDK and CDR2 is SYGVNS. The CDR3 runs to 16 residues. V was pared by 5 bases and J by 0 bases, with 16 bases between.

This clonotype was seen at least ten times. This chain links TRBV5-5 with TRBJ2-5; tentatively, D is TRBD2 (6 bases). Trimming pared 1 base from V and 5 bases from J, leaving 15 bases between. The CDR3 is made up of 15 amino acids. Germline V gene lookup returns CDR1 SGHKS and CDR2 YYEKEE (reference sequence). DNA for the CDR3: TGTGCCAGCAGCTTGACCAGAAACGCGGGGGAGACCCAGTACTTC. Protein product: CASSLTRNAGETQYF.

This clonotype occurred a few times. V and J are TRBV20-1 and TRBJ2-3; D not resolved. The germline V and J ends were trimmed by 6 bases and 3 bases, with 19 bases remaining between them. The CDR3 runs to 15 residues. The V gene's germline CDR1 is DFQATT and CDR2 SNEGSKA (reference sequence). CDR3 DNA: TGCAGTGCCATAGCACCTAGTCGGAGAACAGATACGCAGTATTTT. Amino acids: CSAIAPSRRTDTQYF.

This clonotype showed up just once. V usage is TRBV7-9 and J usage is TRBJ1-2; D might be TRBD1 (5 bases). Trimming left V 3 bases short and J 6 bases short, with 11 bases between. The germline gives CDR1 SEHNR, CDR2 FQNEAQ (reference sequence). The CDR3 spans 13 residues. CDR3 residues: CASSFAGEDGYTF. CDR3 coding DNA: TGTGCCAGCAGCTTCGCGGGGGAGGATGGCTACACCTTC.

The chain uses TRBV28 and TRBJ2-3, with D perhaps TRBD2 (6 bases). V was cut by 3 bases and J by 3 bases, with 22 bases left in between. Germline CDR1 is MDHEN and CDR2 is SYDVKM. This CDR3 has 18 amino acids. The CDR3 loop reads CASSLGLSGSRGTDTQYF. For the CDR3, the DNA is TGTGCCAGCAGTTTGGGACTCAGCGGCTCACGAGGTACAGATACGCAGTATTTT.

The genes are TRBV27 and TRBJ2-3; D is possibly TRBD1 (5 bases). The CDR3 has 14 residues. The germline gives CDR1 MNHEY, CDR2 SMNVEV (reference sequence). Trimming left V 6 bases short and J 4 bases short, with 14 bases between. CDR3 region: CASRGQVMADTQYF. The DNA for the CDR3 is TGTGCCAGCAGGGGGCAGGTAATGGCAGATACGCAGTATTTT.

This clonotype was counted between two and nine times. The chain employs TRBV4-1 and TRBJ2-3; 9 positions agree with TRBD2. The V segment lost 6 bases and the J segment 6 bases; nucleotides outside the gene matches: 16. Germline V lookup: CDR1 MGHRA, CDR2 YSYEKL. The CDR3 is 17 amino acids. CDR3 nucleotide sequence: TGCGCCAGCAGTCTTCGGGTAGCGGGGGTTTCGTCGGATACGCAGTATTTT. Protein: CASSLRVAGVSSDTQYF.